This T cell receptor (beta chain) derives from a study of T cell responses to AZD1222 COVID-19 vaccine. TCRdb's table, derived via immunoSEQ multiplex PCR, lists solely in-frame clones and lacks some. Of roughly 110,000 clones in the sample, about 90% were seen once. Study results and caveats: Sampling captured repertoires only after the peak T cell response.

About this clone itself: Its antigen remains unidentified.

V lost 1 base, J lost 9 bases, and 9 bases lay in between. Looked up from germline, CDR1 is GTSNPN and CDR2 is SVGIG (reference sequence). This CDR3 has 11 amino acids. The chain is built from TRBV30 and TRBJ2-5; D remains unclear. This specimen consisted of peripheral blood, obtained on day 0 of AZD1222 vaccination. The sequence was collected from an adult in good health. CDR3 in amino acids: CAWSGAGAQYF. CDR3 nucleotides: TGTGCCTGGAGTGGGGCTGGAGCCCAGTACTTC.